The T cell receptor beta chain described here comes from a study of OX40 agonist ivuxolimab in advanced cancers. General study points: In the 0.1 to 3.0 mg/kg range, CD4+ and CD8+ blood T cells had expanded clonally by week 6.

A remark on this clone: No antigen is known for it.

Profiled with immunoSEQ multiplex PCR; TCRdb holds only in-frame clones, not every one. Of tens of thousands of clones listed, around 83% are singletons. J gave up 11 bases and V 4 bases, and 18 bases lay outside the gene matches. CDR1 ENHRY and CDR2 SYGVKD come from the germline V gene. The CDR3 length is 16 residues. The chain is built from TRBV10-3 and TRBJ2-7; 9 bases line up with TRBD1. The receptor's source is an adult with an advanced solid tumor such as melanoma, head and neck, liver or kidney cancer. The sample in question was CD4+ or CD8+ T cells sorted from blood, obtained in a trial of the OX40 agonist ivuxolimab. CDR3 residues: CAISALGTGSLNVKYF. The CDR3 DNA reads as TGTGCCATCAGTGCCCTAGGGACAGGGTCTTTAAACGTGAAGTACTTC.